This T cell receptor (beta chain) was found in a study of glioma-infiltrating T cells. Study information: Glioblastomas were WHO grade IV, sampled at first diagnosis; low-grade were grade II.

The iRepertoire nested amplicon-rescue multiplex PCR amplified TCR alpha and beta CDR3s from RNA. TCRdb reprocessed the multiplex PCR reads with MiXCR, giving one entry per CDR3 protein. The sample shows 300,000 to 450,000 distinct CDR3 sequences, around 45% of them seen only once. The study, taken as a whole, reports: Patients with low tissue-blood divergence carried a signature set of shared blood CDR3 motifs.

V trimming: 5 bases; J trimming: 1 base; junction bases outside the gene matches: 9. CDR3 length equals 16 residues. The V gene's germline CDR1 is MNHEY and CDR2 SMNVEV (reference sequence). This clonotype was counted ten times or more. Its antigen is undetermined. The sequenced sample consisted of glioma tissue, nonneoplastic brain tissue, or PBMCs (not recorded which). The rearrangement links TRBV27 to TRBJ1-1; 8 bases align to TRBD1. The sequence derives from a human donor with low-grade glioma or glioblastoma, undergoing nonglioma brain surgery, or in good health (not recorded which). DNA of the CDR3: TGTGCCAGCAGTCACAAATCGGGGACAGGGAACACTGAAGCTTTCTTT. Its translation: CASSHKSGTGNTEAFF.